This entry is about one T cell receptor beta chain. Its antigen is not identified. From germline, CDR1 is SGHRS and CDR2 YFSETQ. CDR3 length equals 14 residues. Trimming took 6 bases from V and 3 from J; bases not matched to a gene: 4. The isolated RNA, all of it, was reverse transcribed, so expressed TCRB transcripts were what got sequenced. The repertoire was sequenced with immunoSEQ multiplex PCR; TCRdb's copy has only in-frame clones and lacks some. The table records approximately 250,000 clones, about 23% of them present only once. The entry originates in a study of beta chain features in type 1 diabetes. Study results and caveats: Shortening of TCRB CDR3s, moderate but significant, appeared in all four CD4+ subsets of Type 1 diabetes patients.

Stem cell-like memory, regulatory, central memory and naive CD4+ cells were sorted via CD45RO/CCR7/CD25/CD127/CD95/CD27. Without exception, sorted populations had purity beyond 95%. Sequenced sample: naive CD4+ T cells from blood. The sequence derives from a woman aged 25-40 years with type 1 diabetes. The chain combines TRBV5-1 with TRBJ2-3; 10 nucleotides line up with TRBD2. CDR3 nucleotides: TGCGCCAGCAAAGTAGCGGGAGGAACAGATACGCAGTATTTT. The encoded protein is CASKVAGGTDTQYF. Drawing the rest from reference TRBV5-1 and TRBJ2-3, the complete variable domain is KAGVTQTPRYLIKTRGQQVTLSCSPISGHRSVSWYQQTPGQGLQFLFEYFSETQRNKGNFPGRFSGRQFSNSRSEMNVSTLELGDSALYLCASKVAGGTDTQYFGPGTRLTVL.